One sample yielded the 24 T cell receptor beta chains listed below, sequenced in a study of blood T cell repertoires in COVID-19. TCRdb keeps only in-frame clones here, not all; method: immunoSEQ multiplex PCR. The sample contains about 140,000 clones, 80% of which appear only once. The specimen was peripheral blood. The receptors here all came from a man between 65 and 85 years old who had recovered from COVID-19.

This clone was seen only once. The chain carries TRBV2 and TRBJ2-2; 11 nucleotides align to TRBD2. The germline V gene encodes CDR1 SNHLY and CDR2 FYNNEI. This CDR3 region has 18 residues. V lost 6 bases, J lost 3 bases, and 12 bases stayed unmatched. CDR3 bases: TGTGCCAGCAGGGAGACTAGCGGGGCTAAGGGTTACACCGGGGAGCTGTTTTTT. Amino acid sequence: CASRETSGAKGYTGELFF.

The sample holds a few counts of this clone. V is TRBV19 and J is TRBJ1-5; D unresolved. Germline CDR1 LNHDA, CDR2 SQIVND (reference sequence). Deletions cut 9 bases from V and 1 base from J, with 10 bases between. The CDR3 has 13 amino acids. In DNA form, the CDR3 reads TGTGCCAGGGGGAGACGGAGCAATCAGCCCCAGCATTTT. Translating gives CARGRRSNQPQHF.

The chain combines TRBV2 with TRBJ1-6; 9 bases are shared with TRBD1. The germline V gene encodes CDR1 SNHLY and CDR2 FYNNEI. CDR3 length equals 16 residues. V lost 6 bases and J lost 10; bases outside the gene matches: 13. CDR3 region: CASRDGGTGLRSPLHF. The CDR3 DNA reads TGTGCCAGCAGGGACGGGGGGACAGGGCTACGATCACCCCTCCACTTT.

The chain couples TRBV7-8 to TRBJ2-7; 7 bases are a match to TRBD2. Germline V gene lookup returns CDR1 SGHVS and CDR2 FQNEAQ. The length of the CDR3 is 15 residues. V lost 5 bases and J lost 0; bases outside the gene matches: 7. The CDR3 region is CASSPIGLGSYEQYF. CDR3 in DNA: TGTGCCAGCAGCCCTATAGGACTAGGCTCCTACGAGCAGTACTTC.

V usage is TRBV9 and J usage is TRBJ2-3; TRBD1 matches 7 bases. This CDR3 has 13 residues. From germline, CDR1 is SGDLS and CDR2 YYNGEE. Trimming took 3 bases from V and 11 from J; bases not matched to a gene: 9. Here the CDR3 DNA reads TGTGCCAGCAGCGAGGACTGGGACAGAGGGCAGTATTTT. Translated, it gives CASSEDWDRGQYF.

This chain links TRBV6-5 with TRBJ2-5; 10 nucleotides match TRBD2. The V gene's germline CDR1 is MNHEY and CDR2 SVGAGI. Germline trimming cut 2 bases from V and 5 bases from J; bases unmatched to any gene: 2. The CDR3 consists of 14 residues. CDR3 sequence: CASSYKRGGETQYF. The CDR3 region has the DNA TGTGCCAGCAGTTACAAGCGGGGGGGGGAGACCCAGTACTTC.

This clone appeared a few times. CDR3 in DNA: TGTGCCAGCAGGTGGGGGGAGGGCACTGAAGCTTTCTTT. This codes for CASRWGEGTEAFF. The chain carries TRBV4-2 and TRBJ1-1; perhaps TRBD1 as D (5 bases). The CDR3 has 13 residues. Germline V gene data show CDR1 as LGHNA and CDR2 as YNFKEQ. The ends were cut back, 6 bases at V and 4 bases at J, with 12 bases in the middle.

The CDR3 loop is CASSLRSGTGGQKQYF. CDR3 nucleotides: TGTGCCAGCAGCTTAAGGTCCGGGACAGGGGGCCAGAAGCAGTACTTC. The rearrangement uses TRBV7-2 and TRBJ2-7, with TRBD1 matching over 12 bases. The ends lost 2 bases at V and 8 bases at J; junction bases unmatched: 10. The CDR3 has 16 amino acids. Germline values: CDR1 SGHTA, CDR2 FQGNSA.

The V call is TRBV2, the J call TRBJ2-6, with D possibly matching TRBD2 (5 bases). The CDR3 runs 17 residues. The germline gives CDR1 SNHLY, CDR2 FYNNEI. Trimming took off 6 bases at V and 0 bases at J, with 15 bases between the two ends. The CDR3 region has the DNA TGTGCCAGCAGCCCTAGCCCAGGATACTCTGGGGCCAACGTCCTGACTTTC. Amino acids: CASSPSPGYSGANVLTF.

The chain recombines TRBV5-4 with TRBJ2-1; maybe TRBD2 (6 bases). Germline V CDR1 and CDR2: SGHNT, YYREEE (reference sequence). CDR3 length: 15 residues. V lost 3 bases and J 5 bases, leaving 15 bases between the germline ends. The CDR3 DNA follows: TGTGCCAGCAGCTCGGACGGACGGAGGGACAATGAGCAGTTCTTC. Protein product: CASSSDGRRDNEQFF.

The chain carries TRBV10-3 and TRBJ2-1, with TRBD2 identical over 12 bases. Germline trimming cut 3 bases from V and 5 bases from J; bases unmatched to any gene: 2. Germline V lookup: CDR1 ENHRY, CDR2 SYGVKD. CDR3 size: 15 residues. The CDR3 protein is CAISERLAGDNEQFF. The CDR3 bases are TGTGCCATCAGTGAAAGACTAGCGGGGGACAATGAGCAGTTCTTC.

J is TRBJ2-1 and V is TRBV9, with TRBD1 matching 7 bases. The J segment lost 9 bases and the V segment lost 4 bases, leaving 4 bases of the junction unmatched. The CDR3 totals 12 residues. Germline V gene data show CDR1 as SGDLS and CDR2 as YYNGEE. The CDR3: CASSMTGTEQFF. DNA for the CDR3: TGTGCCAGCAGCATGACAGGGACTGAGCAGTTCTTC. The entire variable domain, with the rest obtained from reference TRBV9 and TRBJ2-1, is as follows: DSGVTQTPKHLITATGQRVTLRCSPRSGDLSVYWYQQSLDQGLQFLIQYYNGEERAKGNILERFSAQQFPDLHSELNLSSLELGDSALYFCASSMTGTEQFFGPGTRLTVL.

The chain has TRBV10-3 and TRBJ1-1; D gene ambiguous. CDR3 length equals 14 residues. Trimming pared 4 bases from V and 0 bases from J, leaving 9 bases between. The germline CDR1 and CDR2 sequences are ENHRY and SYGVKD. CDR3 bases: TGTGCCATCAGTGTAGGCGGGGTGAACACTGAAGCTTTCTTT. This sequence encodes CAISVGGVNTEAFF.

This rearrangement joins TRBV2 to TRBJ1-5; TRBD1 matches 8 bases. The length of the CDR3 is 15 residues. V shed 5 bases, J shed 4 bases, and the junction held 7 bases outside the gene matches. Germline values: CDR1 SNHLY, CDR2 FYNNEI. CDR3 nucleotide sequence: TGTGCCAGCAGTCCCAACGGACAGGGAAATCAGCCCCAGCATTTT. Translating gives CASSPNGQGNQPQHF.

The gene calls are TRBV2 and TRBJ2-7; possible D gene TRBD2, 5 bases. CDR1 and CDR2 (germline): SNHLY, FYNNEI. V was trimmed by 6 bases and J by 1 base, leaving 16 bases between them. The CDR3 loop spans 15 amino acids. The CDR3 sequence is CASRPEWTESYEQYF. Here the CDR3 DNA reads TGTGCCAGCAGACCCGAATGGACTGAATCCTACGAGCAGTACTTC.

The J gene is TRBJ2-7, the V gene TRBV2; TRBD1 might be the D (5 bases). Deletions cut 6 bases from V and 4 bases from J, with 19 bases between. The CDR3 consists of 15 residues. Germline lookup yields CDR1 SNHLY and CDR2 FYNNEI. In DNA, the CDR3 is TGTGCCAGCAGATGGGGCGGCTACCTGAATTACGAGCAGTACTTC. Its protein is CASRWGGYLNYEQYF. Complete variable domain (other parts from reference TRBV2 and TRBJ2-7): EPEVTQTPSHQVTQMGQEVILRCVPISNHLYFYWYRQILGQKVEFLVSFYNNEISEKSEIFDDQFSVERPDGSNFTLKIRSTKLEDSAMYFCASRWGGYLNYEQYFGPGTRLTVT.

This chain links TRBV7-9 with TRBJ2-1; perhaps TRBD1 as D (5 bases). The CDR3 is made up of 15 amino acids. Germline CDR1 is SEHNR and CDR2 is FQNEAQ (reference sequence). V lost 5 bases, J lost 7 bases, and 18 bases lay in between. In DNA form, the CDR3 reads TGTGCCAGCAGCCCGCTGGTGTGGGGCGTGAATGAGCAGTTCTTC. It yields the protein CASSPLVWGVNEQFF.

The chain uses TRBV16 and TRBJ2-1, with D possibly being TRBD2 (6 bases). This CDR3 region has 15 residues. V gave up 4 bases and J gave up 8 bases, with 18 bases separating them. The germline gives CDR1 KGHSY, CDR2 FQNENV. The CDR3 here is CASSPIGGLGDEQFF. In DNA form, the CDR3 reads TGTGCCAGCAGCCCTATAGGAGGGCTAGGGGATGAGCAGTTCTTC.

V is TRBV7-2 and J is TRBJ2-3, with D perhaps matching TRBD2 (5 bases). The V and J ends lost 1 base and 6 bases respectively, with 11 bases between them. The CDR3 has 14 amino acids. In germline, CDR1 is SGHTA, CDR2 FQGNSA. The CDR3 spells CASSLERESDTQYF. The CDR3 DNA is TGTGCCAGCAGCTTAGAGAGGGAGTCGGATACGCAGTATTTT. The whole variable domain, remainder taken from reference TRBV7-2 and TRBJ2-3, is GAGVSQSPSNKVTEKGKDVELRCDPISGHTALYWYRQSLGQGLEFLIYFQGNSAPDKSGLPSDRFSAERTGGSVSTLTIQRTQQEDSAVYLCASSLERESDTQYFGPGTRLTVL.

The sample holds a few counts of this clone. The rearrangement joins TRBV11-2 to TRBJ2-7; weak D call: TRBD1 (6 bases). V dropped 5 bases and J dropped 0 bases, with 11 bases sitting between them. Germline CDR1 is SGHAT and CDR2 is FQNNGV. The CDR3 is 14 amino acids. CDR3 sequence: CASSPGQLSYEQYF. For the CDR3, the DNA is TGTGCCAGCAGCCCCGGACAGCTCTCCTACGAGCAGTACTTC. The complete variable domain, with remaining parts taken from reference TRBV11-2 and TRBJ2-7, reads EAGVAQSPRYKIIEKRQSVAFWCNPISGHATLYWYQQILGQGPKLLIQFQNNGVVDDSQLPKDRFSAERLKGVDSTLKIQPAKLEDSAVYLCASSPGQLSYEQYFGPGTRLTVT.

This clone was picked up one time. The chain has TRBV5-1 and TRBJ2-3; 10 bases agree with TRBD2. V trimming: 3 bases; J trimming: 2 bases; junction bases outside the gene matches: 6. In germline, CDR1 is SGHRS, CDR2 YFSETQ. The length of the CDR3 is 16 residues. The CDR3 region has the DNA TGCGCCAGCAGCTCGACTAGCGGGTTCTACACAGATACGCAGTATTTT. Translated, it gives CASSSTSGFYTDTQYF. Drawing the rest from reference TRBV5-1 and TRBJ2-3, the complete variable domain is KAGVTQTPRYLIKTRGQQVTLSCSPISGHRSVSWYQQTPGQGLQFLFEYFSETQRNKGNFPGRFSGRQFSNSRSEMNVSTLELGDSALYLCASSSTSGFYTDTQYFGPGTRLTVL.

The DNA for the CDR3 is TGTGCCAGTAAACCCGGGGGGGGCAGCGACGAGCAGTACTTC. This encodes CASKPGGGSDEQYF. The chain employs TRBV19 and TRBJ2-7, with 8 bases lining up with TRBD2. V lost 7 bases and J lost 5; bases outside the gene matches: 10. CDR1 and CDR2 (germline): LNHDA, SQIVND (reference sequence). The CDR3 covers 14 residues.

The V gene is TRBV10-3, the J gene TRBJ2-2; TRBD2 agrees at 12 bases. This CDR3 has 16 amino acids. From germline, CDR1 is ENHRY and CDR2 SYGVKD. Losses at the gene ends were 11 bases for V and 7 bases for J; bases not matched to a gene: 14. The CDR3 reads CASRPGLAGRVGELFF. DNA for the CDR3: TGTGCCTCCCGCCCCGGACTAGCGGGAAGGGTCGGGGAGCTGTTTTTT.

Here the CDR3 DNA reads TGTGCCAGCAGCAACGTGGGGGGGGACCTTCCTAACGAGCAGTACTTC. Its translation is CASSNVGGDLPNEQYF. The rearrangement links TRBV21-1 to TRBJ2-7; the table calls TRBD2, which could not be checked here. TRBV21-1 is a known pseudogene. This CDR3 is built from 16 residues.